This TCR beta chain was captured by sequencing in a study of control samples from healthy donors and cancer patients. The CDR3 has 14 residues. Trimming took 3 bases from V and 3 from J, leaving 12 bases between them. Germline V gives CDR1 SGDLS, CDR2 YYNGEE. The assay was immunoSEQ multiplex PCR, and TCRdb's table has in-frame clones only and misses some. The repertoire includes 170,000 or so clones, 85% to 95% of them detected once, and over 1.3% sits in the top ten. This chain joins TRBV9 and TRBJ2-5, with a weak D call TRBD2 (6 bases). Material for sequencing was blood. This TCR came from a woman between 18 and 29 years old in good health. The CDR3 DNA reads TGTGCCAGCAGCGCAGACCCGGGGGAAGAGACCCAGTACTTC. Protein: CASSADPGEETQYF.